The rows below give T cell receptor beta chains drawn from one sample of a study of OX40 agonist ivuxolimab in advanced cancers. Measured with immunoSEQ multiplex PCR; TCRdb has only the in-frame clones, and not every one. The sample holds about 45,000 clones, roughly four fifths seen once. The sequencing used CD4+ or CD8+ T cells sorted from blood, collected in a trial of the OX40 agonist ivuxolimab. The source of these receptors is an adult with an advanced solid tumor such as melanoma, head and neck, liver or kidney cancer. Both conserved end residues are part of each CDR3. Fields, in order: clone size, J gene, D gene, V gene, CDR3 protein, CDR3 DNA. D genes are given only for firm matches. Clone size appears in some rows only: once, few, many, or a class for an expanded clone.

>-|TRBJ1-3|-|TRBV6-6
CASSYGDSSSGNTIYF
TGTGCCAGCAGTTACGGGGACTCTAGCTCTGGAAACACCATATATTTT
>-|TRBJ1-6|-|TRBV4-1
CASSLPYSPLHF
TGCGCCAGCAGCCTCCCCTATTCACCCCTCCACTTT
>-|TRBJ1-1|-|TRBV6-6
CASSQAREAFF
TGTGCCAGCAGCCAGGCCAGGGAAGCTTTCTTT
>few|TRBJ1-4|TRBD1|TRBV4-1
CASSQTGTGSEKLFF
TGCGCCAGCAGCCAAACCGGGACAGGGAGTGAAAAACTGTTTTTT
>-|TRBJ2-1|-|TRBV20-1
CSAGLYNEQFF
TGCAGTGCAGGGCTTTACAATGAGCAGTTCTTC
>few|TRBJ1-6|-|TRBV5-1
CASSSQDSNSPLHF
TGCGCCAGCAGCTCTCAGGATTCCAATTCACCCCTCCACTTT
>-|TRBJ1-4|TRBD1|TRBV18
CASSQLGQGTNEKLFF
TGTGCCAGCTCACAACTAGGACAGGGGACAAATGAAAAACTGTTTTTT
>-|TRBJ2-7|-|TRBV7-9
CASSRATREQYF
TGTGCCAGCAGCCGGGCAACGAGGGAGCAGTACTTC
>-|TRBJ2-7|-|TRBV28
CASSPPPGVYEQYF
TGTGCCAGCAGTCCCCCCCCAGGTGTCTACGAGCAGTACTTC
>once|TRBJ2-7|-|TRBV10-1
CASRGLGEQYF
TGCGCCAGCAGGGGTTTGGGCGAGCAGTACTTC
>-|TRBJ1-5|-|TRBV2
CATALGSNQPQHF
TGTGCCACGGCCCTGGGGAGCAATCAGCCCCAGCATTTT
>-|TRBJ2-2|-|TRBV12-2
CATRPRADGTGELFF
TGTGCAACCCGCCCCAGGGCAGATGGCACCGGGGAGCTGTTTTTT
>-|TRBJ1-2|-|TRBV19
CASSILDGADGYTF
TGTGCCAGTAGTATCCTCGACGGGGCAGATGGCTACACCTTC
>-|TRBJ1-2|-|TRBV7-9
CASSLRGSSAGDGYTF
TGTGCCAGCAGCCTCAGAGGGTCTTCCGCGGGAGATGGCTACACCTTC
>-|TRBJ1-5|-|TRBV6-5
CASSYSEGDQPQHF
TGTGCCAGCAGTTATTCCGAAGGGGATCAGCCCCAGCATTTT
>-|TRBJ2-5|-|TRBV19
CASSIGSRETQYF
TGTGCCAGTAGTATAGGAAGTAGAGAGACCCAGTACTTC
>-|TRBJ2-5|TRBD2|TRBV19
CASSTSGRAQETQYF
TGTGCCAGTAGCACTAGCGGGAGGGCCCAAGAGACCCAGTACTTC
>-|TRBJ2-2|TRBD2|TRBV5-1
CASSLAGLSLGGELFF
TGCGCCAGCAGCTTAGCGGGGTTAAGTCTTGGCGGGGAGCTGTTTTTT
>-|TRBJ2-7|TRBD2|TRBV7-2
CASSPRGTRRDYYEQYF
TGTGCCAGCAGCCCCCGAGGGACTAGGCGGGATTACTACGAGCAGTACTTC
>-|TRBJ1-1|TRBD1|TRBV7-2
CASSGYRGRNTEAFF
TGTGCCAGCAGCGGCTACAGGGGAAGGAACACTGAAGCTTTCTTT
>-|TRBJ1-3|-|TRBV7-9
CASRRGSGNTIYF
TGTGCCAGCCGCAGGGGTTCAGGAAACACCATATATTTT
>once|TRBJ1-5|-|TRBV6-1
CASTGGAGQPQHF
TGTGCCAGCACGGGCGGTGCGGGCCAGCCCCAGCATTTT
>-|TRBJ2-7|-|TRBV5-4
CASSLSLKSSYEQYF
TGTGCCAGCAGCTTGAGTCTGAAGAGCTCCTACGAGCAGTACTTC
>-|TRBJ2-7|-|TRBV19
CASRGDVSYEQYF
TGTGCCAGTAGGGGGGACGTCTCCTACGAGCAGTACTTC
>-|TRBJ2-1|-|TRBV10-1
CASSESGLKYNEQFF
TGCGCCAGCAGTGAGTCAGGGTTAAAATACAATGAGCAGTTCTTC
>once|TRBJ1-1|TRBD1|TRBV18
CASSRTGVGLMNTEAFF
TGTGCCAGCTCAAGAACAGGGGTGGGCCTTATGAACACTGAAGCTTTCTTT
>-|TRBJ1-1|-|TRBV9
CASSPPPVRKLNTEAFF
TGTGCCAGCAGCCCACCCCCGGTACGCAAATTGAACACTGAAGCTTTCTTT
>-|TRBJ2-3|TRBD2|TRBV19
CASTIVAGGTDTQYF
TGTGCCAGTACCATAGTAGCGGGGGGCACAGATACGCAGTATTTT
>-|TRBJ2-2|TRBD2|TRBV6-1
CASSEGTSGGPSAPGELFF
TGTGCCAGCAGTGAAGGGACTAGCGGGGGCCCCAGTGCCCCCGGGGAGCTGTTTTTT
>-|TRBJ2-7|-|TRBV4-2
CASSQKEGHEQYF
TGTGCCAGCAGCCAAAAGGAAGGCCACGAGCAGTACTTC
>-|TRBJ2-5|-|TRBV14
CASSQQGVQTQYF
TGTGCCAGCAGCCAGCAGGGCGTGCAGACCCAGTACTTC
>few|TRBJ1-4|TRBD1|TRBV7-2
CASSPTGAAEKLFF
TGTGCCAGCAGCCCGACAGGGGCCGCTGAAAAACTGTTTTTT